Each of the 20 T cell receptor beta chains below was sequenced from the same sample in a study of T-cell reconstitution after alpha-beta-depleted transplantation in children. A library of TCRbeta sequences, prepared with unique molecular identifiers, was generated. TCRdb analysed the PCR reads with MiXCR anew, one entry per CDR3 protein. Counted here are about 200,000 distinct CDR3 sequences, roughly 7% occurring once; the ten biggest clones make up just over 5.5%. Sequenced here: PBMCs, sampled before TCRalphabeta/CD19-depleted stem cell transplant. The receptors were gathered from a boy younger than 10 with acute lymphoblastic leukemia, due to receive a stem cell transplant.

The chain recombines TRBV28 with TRBJ2-7; D not resolved. The V end was cut by 3 bases, the J end by 6 bases, with 9 bases between. Germline values: CDR1 MDHEN, CDR2 SYDVKM. The CDR3 is 12 amino acids. CDR3 DNA: TGTGCCAGCAGTTTTCGGTATGGCGAGCAGTACTTC. Translation gives CASSFRYGEQYF.

This chain connects TRBV7-9 to TRBJ2-1; D gene unclear. Germline-derived CDR1 and CDR2 are SEHNR and FQNEAQ (reference sequence). Trimming removed 5 bases from V and 5 bases from J, with 16 bases in between. CDR3 size: 15 residues. The CDR3 region is CASSLLNIRDNEQFF. DNA of the CDR3: TGTGCCAGCAGCCTACTAAACATCCGGGACAATGAGCAGTTCTTC.

This clonotype was picked up a small number of times. The chain joins TRBV7-2 to TRBJ1-5; D not resolved. Deletions cut 1 base from V and 3 bases from J, with 10 bases between. The CDR3 covers 15 residues. Looked up from germline, CDR1 is SGHTA and CDR2 is FQGNSA. The CDR3 coding sequence is TGTGCCAGCAGCTTAGGCCAGCTAATCAATCAGCCCCAGCATTTT. Its translation: CASSLGQLINQPQHF.

J is TRBJ1-6 and V is TRBV20-1, with a tentative D call TRBD1 (5 bases). Germline V gene sequence: CDR1 DFQATT, CDR2 SNEGSKA (reference sequence). Trimming left V 6 bases short and J 6 bases short, with 18 bases between. This CDR3 has 15 amino acids. The CDR3 here is CSARPGQGANSPLHF. DNA of the CDR3: TGCAGTGCCCGTCCGGGCCAGGGAGCTAATTCACCCCTCCACTTT.

Ten or more counts support this clonotype. The chain uses TRBV12-3 or TRBV12-4 and TRBJ1-2; D is possibly TRBD1 (5 bases). The CDR3 sequence is 13 residues long. V was cut by 0 bases and J by 5 bases, with 7 bases left in between. CDR3 in DNA: TGTGCCAGCAGTTTAGCCCAGGGATATGGCTACACCTTC. It encodes CASSLAQGYGYTF.

V and J are TRBV20-1 and TRBJ2-7; TRBD2 agrees at 10 bases. CDR1 and CDR2 from the germline V gene are DFQATT and SNEGSKA (reference sequence). V trimming: 3 bases; J trimming: 2 bases; junction bases outside the gene matches: 7. CDR3 length equals 15 residues. In DNA, the CDR3 is TGCAGTGCTAGTCAGGGACTAGCGCTGCCCTACGAGCAGTACTTC. Its protein product is CSASQGLALPYEQYF.

Many counts were recorded for this clonotype. The chain links TRBV29-1 to TRBJ1-1; 9 bases are a match to TRBD1. Germline-derived CDR1 and CDR2 are SQVTM and ANQGSEA. The CDR3 is 19 amino acids. V gave up 3 bases and J gave up 1 base; unmatched junction bases: 18. CDR3 sequence: CSVDPRIYDRGQGNTEAFF. In DNA form, the CDR3 reads TGCAGCGTTGACCCCCGGATTTATGACCGGGGACAGGGGAACACTGAAGCTTTCTTT.

CDR3 sequence reads: CASSLDTGGQPQHF. In DNA, the CDR3 is TGCGCCAGCAGCTTGGACACAGGGGGTCAGCCCCAGCATTTT. J is TRBJ1-5 and V is TRBV5-1; 8 nucleotides line up with TRBD1. The germline V gene encodes CDR1 SGHRS and CDR2 YFSETQ. With V trimmed by 0 bases and J by 6 bases, 2 bases remained unmatched. The CDR3 runs to 14 residues. The variable domain in full, completed from reference TRBV5-1 and TRBJ1-5, reads KAGVTQTPRYLIKTRGQQVTLSCSPISGHRSVSWYQQTPGQGLQFLFEYFSETQRNKGNFPGRFSGRQFSNSRSEMNVSTLELGDSALYLCASSLDTGGQPQHFGDGTRLSIL.

This clonotype was observed at least ten times. The J gene is TRBJ1-5, the V gene TRBV3-1; D is ambiguous. Germline V gene sequence: CDR1 LGHDT, CDR2 YNNKEL (reference sequence). This CDR3 region has 13 residues. The V and J ends lost 1 base and 7 bases respectively, with 8 bases between them. In nucleotides, the CDR3 is TGTGCCAGCAGCCAAGCATCCGAGCAGCCCCAGCATTTT. Translated: CASSQASEQPQHF.

Many counts were recorded for this clonotype. The chain uses TRBV7-2 and TRBJ2-1; 7 nucleotides agree with TRBD2. V shed 6 bases and J 7 bases; nucleotides not matched to a gene: 15. There are 16 residues in the CDR3. Germline lookup yields CDR1 SGHTA and CDR2 FQGNSA. CDR3 region: CASSRTGRELRNEQFF. The CDR3 nucleotides are TGTGCCAGCAGTCGGACGGGGCGGGAGTTGCGAAATGAGCAGTTCTTC. The full variable domain, in which reference TRBV7-2 and TRBJ2-1 provide the parts outside the CDR3, is GAGVSQSPSNKVTEKGKDVELRCDPISGHTALYWYRQSLGQGLEFLIYFQGNSAPDKSGLPSDRFSAERTGGSVSTLTIQRTQQEDSAVYLCASSRTGRELRNEQFFGPGTRLTVL.

The CDR3 coding sequence is TGTGCCAGCAGCTTGGGGACAGGGCACTCCTACGAGCAGTACTTC. This sequence encodes CASSLGTGHSYEQYF. J is TRBJ2-7 and V is TRBV7-2; 9 nucleotides align to TRBD1. Per germline, CDR1 SGHTA and CDR2 FQGNSA. After removal of 3 bases from V and 0 bases from J, the junction contained 3 bases not matched to a gene. The CDR3 consists of 15 residues.

This clonotype showed up many times. V usage is TRBV6-4 and J usage is TRBJ2-5, with 9 bases lining up with TRBD2. The CDR3 sequence is 17 residues long. Germline CDR1 and CDR2: MRHNA and SNTAGT. V gave up 2 bases and J gave up 2 bases; unmatched junction bases: 9. CDR3 amino acids: CASSDLWLAGTQETQYF. The DNA for the CDR3 is TGTGCCAGCAGTGACCTTTGGCTAGCGGGGACTCAAGAGACCCAGTACTTC.

This clonotype was counted a few times. V is TRBV9 and J is TRBJ2-1, with D possibly being TRBD2 (5 bases). Germline V CDR1 and CDR2: SGDLS, YYNGEE. This CDR3 is 14 amino acids long. The V gene lost 4 bases and the J gene lost 4 bases, with 12 bases spanning the gap. The CDR3 DNA is TGTGCCAGCAGCCCTGACCTAGCTTACAATGAGCAGTTCTTC. It encodes CASSPDLAYNEQFF.

This clonotype was seen a handful of times. The chain links TRBV5-6 to TRBJ2-1; TRBD1 agrees at 9 bases. Germline V gene sequence: CDR1 SGHDT, CDR2 YYEEEE. V lost 1 base and J lost 3; bases outside the gene matches: 2. CDR3 length: 15 residues. The CDR3 DNA reads as TGTGCCAGCAGCTTGACGACAGGGGGCTACAATGAGCAGTTCTTC. It is translated as CASSLTTGGYNEQFF.

This clonotype has a count of ten or more. CDR3 protein: CSAARGLAGGPYEQYF. CDR3 DNA: TGCAGTGCCGCAAGAGGGCTAGCGGGAGGGCCCTACGAGCAGTACTTC. The chain joins TRBV20-1 to TRBJ2-7; 12 positions match TRBD2. Germline CDR1 DFQATT, CDR2 SNEGSKA (reference sequence). With 6 bases clipped from V and 2 bases from J, the junction kept 11 bases outside the gene matches. This CDR3 region has 16 residues.

This clonotype was seen repeatedly, ten times or more. V gene TRBV20-1 combines with J gene TRBJ2-7; a weak D match, TRBD1 (5 bases). Germline-derived CDR1 and CDR2 are DFQATT and SNEGSKA (reference sequence). This CDR3 has 16 residues. Trimming took off 1 base at V and 3 bases at J, with 19 bases between the two ends. CDR3 DNA: TGCAGTGCTAGAGCCCGAGACAGTCCCTATTTCTACGAGCAGTACTTC. The encoded protein is CSARARDSPYFYEQYF.

V is TRBV27 and J is TRBJ1-2; 7 nucleotides align to TRBD1. This CDR3 is built from 14 residues. V shed 7 bases, J shed 5 bases, and the junction held 10 bases outside the gene matches. Per the germline V gene, CDR1 is MNHEY and CDR2 is SMNVEV (reference sequence). CDR3 sequence (DNA): TGTGCCAGCAACCTGCAGGGGGTTGATTATGGCTACACCTTC. Translated: CASNLQGVDYGYTF.

This clonotype showed up just a few times. This chain uses TRBV5-1 with TRBJ2-7; 11 nucleotides line up with TRBD2. Germline V gives CDR1 SGHRS, CDR2 YFSETQ. The CDR3 is 17 residues long. With V trimmed by 0 bases and J by 6 bases, 11 bases remained unmatched. The DNA of the CDR3 is TGCGCCAGCAGCTTGGCGGATACTAGCGGGAGACCGGGCGAGCAGTACTTC. Translated, it gives CASSLADTSGRPGEQYF.

The table lists this clonotype with many counts. The J gene is TRBJ2-3, the V gene TRBV18; D unresolved. V was shortened by 2 bases and J by 4 bases, with 1 base between the two germline ends. CDR3 length: 11 amino acids. CDR1 KGHSH and CDR2 LQKENI come from the germline V gene. In DNA form, the CDR3 reads TGTGCCAGCTCACCATCAGATACGCAGTATTTT. Translation: CASSPSDTQYF.

The chain has TRBV10-3 and TRBJ2-7, with D unresolved. The CDR3 length is 16 residues. Germline loops: CDR1 ENHRY, CDR2 SYGVKD. V lost 4 bases and J 0 bases, leaving 16 bases between the germline ends. The CDR3 DNA follows: TGTGCCATCAGTGGTTACCTGACCCAGAGCTCCTACGAGCAGTACTTC. Translated, it gives CAISGYLTQSSYEQYF.